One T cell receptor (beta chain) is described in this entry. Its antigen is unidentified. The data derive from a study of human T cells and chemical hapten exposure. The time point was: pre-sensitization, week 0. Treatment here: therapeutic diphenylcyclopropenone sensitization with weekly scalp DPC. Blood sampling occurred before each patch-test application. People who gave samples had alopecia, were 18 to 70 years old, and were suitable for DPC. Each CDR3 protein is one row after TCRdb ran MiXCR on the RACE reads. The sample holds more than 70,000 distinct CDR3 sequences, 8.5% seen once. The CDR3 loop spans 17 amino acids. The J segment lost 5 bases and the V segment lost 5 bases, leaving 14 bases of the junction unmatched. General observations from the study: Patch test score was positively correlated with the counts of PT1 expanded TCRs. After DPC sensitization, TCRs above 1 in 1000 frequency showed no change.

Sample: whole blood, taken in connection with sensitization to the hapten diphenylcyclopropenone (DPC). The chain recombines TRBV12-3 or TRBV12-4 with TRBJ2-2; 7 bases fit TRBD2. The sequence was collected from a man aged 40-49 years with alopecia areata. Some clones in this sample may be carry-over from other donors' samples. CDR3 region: CASSATSVIPLTGELFF. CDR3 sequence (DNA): TGTGCCAGCAGTGCCACTAGCGTCATCCCCCTTACCGGGGAGCTGTTTTTT.